The entry that follows covers one T cell receptor (beta chain) sequence. Its antigen is unidentified. Germline V gene sequence: CDR1 SGHNT, CDR2 YYREEE (reference sequence). The V end lost 4 bases, the J end lost 4 bases, and 11 bases lay between the germline ends. This CDR3 has 13 residues. The sample comes from a study of T cell responses to AZD1222 COVID-19 vaccine. On the study more broadly: Analysis merged second doses at about 4 or about 12 weeks.

The study, taken as a whole, reports: Mostly white British, mostly female donors; authors suggested clonal diversity may be underestimated. Unmutated variant regions reportedly attract nearly half of all spike-specific TCRs. AZD1222 recipients seropositive at baseline numbered only six or seven.

Produced via immunoSEQ multiplex PCR; TCRdb's table is partial and in-frame only. The sample contains roughly 100,000 clones, 85% to 90% of which appear only once. The chain couples TRBV5-4 to TRBJ2-5; possibly TRBD1 or TRBD2 for D (5 bases each). The source was peripheral blood, collected on day 0 of AZD1222 vaccination. The clonotype was recovered from an adult in good health. CDR3 residues: CASSGKGRETQYF. CDR3 coding DNA: TGTGCCAGCAGCGGGAAGGGGAGAGAGACCCAGTACTTC.